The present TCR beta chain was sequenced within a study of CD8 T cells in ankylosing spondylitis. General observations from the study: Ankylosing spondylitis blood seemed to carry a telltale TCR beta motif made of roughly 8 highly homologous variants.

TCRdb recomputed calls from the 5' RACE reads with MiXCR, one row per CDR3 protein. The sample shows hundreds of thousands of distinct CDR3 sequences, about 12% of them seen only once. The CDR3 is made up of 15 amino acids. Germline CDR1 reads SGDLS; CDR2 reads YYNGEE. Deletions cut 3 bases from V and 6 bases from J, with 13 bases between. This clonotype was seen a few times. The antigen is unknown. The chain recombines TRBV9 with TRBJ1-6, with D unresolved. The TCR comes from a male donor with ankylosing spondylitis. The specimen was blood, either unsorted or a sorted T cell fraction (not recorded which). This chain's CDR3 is CASSAEPPGNSPLHF. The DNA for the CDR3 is TGTGCCAGCAGCGCGGAACCACCGGGTAATTCACCCCTCCACTTT.